This is a list of T cell receptor beta chains from one sample in a study of CD8 T cells in ankylosing spondylitis. TCRdb reprocessed the 5' RACE reads via MiXCR and lists one record per CDR3 protein. The table has over 60,000 distinct CDR3 sequences, roughly 5% seen once. Input material: blood, either unsorted or a sorted T cell fraction (not recorded which). The source of these receptors is a male donor with ankylosing spondylitis or in good health (not recorded which). The CDR3 runs from the conserved cysteine through the conserved F or W.

CDR3 length: 15
V gene: TRBV7-2
CDR3 protein: CASSSQGTGNSPLHF

CDR3 length: 14
V gene: TRBV12-3/TRBV12-4
CDR3 protein: CASRETGGSYEQYF

CDR3 length: 13
V gene: TRBV12-3/TRBV12-4
CDR3 protein: CASSSIQGEQAFF

CDR3 length: 15
V gene: TRBV2
CDR3 protein: CASSGTSGGQGEQFF

CDR3 length: 15
V gene: TRBV24-1
CDR3 protein: CATSDRGAGNNEQFF

CDR3 length: 15
V gene: TRBV20-1
CDR3 protein: CSILIAESYQETQYF

CDR3 length: 15
V gene: TRBV7-3
CDR3 protein: CASSLTGGGTNEQFF

CDR3 length: 17
V gene: TRBV7-2
CDR3 protein: CASSGAVLAQFGDTQYF

CDR3 length: 15
V gene: TRBV12-3/TRBV12-4
CDR3 protein: CASTTGAGQTGEQYF

CDR3 length: 14
V gene: TRBV9
CDR3 protein: CASRGEGPYNEQFF

CDR3 length: 15
V gene: TRBV9
CDR3 protein: CASSVGYLQGYEQYF

CDR3 length: 16
V gene: TRBV29-1
CDR3 protein: CSARGRPRGSTDTQYF

CDR3 length: 11
V gene: TRBV19
CDR3 protein: CASRLGIEAFF